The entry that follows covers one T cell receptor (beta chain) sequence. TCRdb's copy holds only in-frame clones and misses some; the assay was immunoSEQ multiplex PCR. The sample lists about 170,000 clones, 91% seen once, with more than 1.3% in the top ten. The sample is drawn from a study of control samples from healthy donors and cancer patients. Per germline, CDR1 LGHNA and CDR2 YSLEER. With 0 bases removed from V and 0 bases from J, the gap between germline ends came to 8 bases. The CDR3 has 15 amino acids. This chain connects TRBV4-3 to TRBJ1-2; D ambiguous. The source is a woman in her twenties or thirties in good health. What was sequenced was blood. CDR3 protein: CASSQDSVTNYGYTF. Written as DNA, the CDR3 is TGCGCCAGCAGCCAAGATTCGGTGACTAACTATGGCTACACCTTC.